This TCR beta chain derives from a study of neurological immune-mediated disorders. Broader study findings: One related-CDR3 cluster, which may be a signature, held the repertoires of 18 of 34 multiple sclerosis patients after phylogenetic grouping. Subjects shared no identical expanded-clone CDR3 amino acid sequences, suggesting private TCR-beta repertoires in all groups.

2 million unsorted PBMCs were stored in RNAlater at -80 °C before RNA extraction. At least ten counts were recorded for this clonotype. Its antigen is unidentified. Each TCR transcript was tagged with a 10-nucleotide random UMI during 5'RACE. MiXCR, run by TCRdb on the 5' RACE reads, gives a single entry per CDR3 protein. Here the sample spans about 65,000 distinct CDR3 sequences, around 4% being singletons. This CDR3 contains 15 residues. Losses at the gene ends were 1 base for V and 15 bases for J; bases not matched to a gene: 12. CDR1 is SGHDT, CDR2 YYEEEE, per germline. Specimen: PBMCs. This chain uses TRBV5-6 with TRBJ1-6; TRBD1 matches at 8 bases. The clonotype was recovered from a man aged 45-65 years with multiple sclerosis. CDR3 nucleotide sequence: TGTGCCAGCAGCTTGTCCGGGACAGGCTTCCTTGGCCTCCACTTT. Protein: CASSLSGTGFLGLHF. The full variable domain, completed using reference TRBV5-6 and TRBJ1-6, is DAGVTQSPTHLIKTRGQQVTLRCSPKSGHDTVSWYQQALGQGPQFIFQYYEEEERQRGNFPDRFSGHQFPNYSSELNVNALLLGDSALYLCASSLSGTGFLGLHFGNGTRLTVT.